The present TCR beta chain was sequenced within a study of T cell responses to AZD1222 COVID-19 vaccine. This CDR3 has 15 residues. Trimming shortened V by 4 bases and J by 1 base, and 12 bases separated the two germline ends. CDR1 LGHDT and CDR2 YNNKEL come from the germline V gene (reference sequence). Sequenced by immunoSEQ multiplex PCR; TCRdb stores in-frame clones only, minus some. The table shows 70,000 to 95,000 clones, with roughly nine tenths occurring only once. The specimen was peripheral blood, collected 28 days after the second AZD1222 dose. This chain joins TRBV3-1 (or the pseudogene TRBV3-2) and TRBJ2-3; D may be TRBD1 or TRBD2 (5 bases each). The sequence came from an adult who received the AZD1222 COVID-19 vaccine. CDR3 bases: TGTGCCAGCAGCCCGCCGGGGCGGGGCACAGATACGCAGTATTTT. Its translation: CASSPPGRGTDTQYF.